Below are 22 T cell receptor beta chains sequenced from a single sample in a study of T cell responses to AZD1222 COVID-19 vaccine. Sequenced by immunoSEQ multiplex PCR; TCRdb stores in-frame clones only, minus some. The sample records around 140,000 clones, 85% to 95% being singletons. The source material was peripheral blood, sampled on day 0 of AZD1222 vaccination. These receptors were obtained from an adult in good health.

The V gene is TRBV9, the J gene TRBJ1-5, with TRBD1 matching 8 bases. The germline gives CDR1 SGDLS, CDR2 YYNGEE. CDR3 size: 14 residues. Trimming cost V 5 bases and J 2 bases; bases outside gene matches: 3. The CDR3 spells CASSSTGGNQPQHF. The DNA of the CDR3 is TGTGCCAGCAGTTCGACAGGGGGCAATCAGCCCCAGCATTTT.

V is TRBV4-1 and J is TRBJ2-1; 9 positions match TRBD2. CDR3 size: 16 residues. The trim removed 2 bases at V and 2 bases at J, leaving 4 bases unmatched. Germline-derived CDR1 and CDR2 are MGHRA and YSYEKL. The CDR3 sequence is CASSQISGSPYNEQFF. The CDR3 DNA follows: TGCGCCAGCAGCCAAATTAGCGGGAGCCCCTACAATGAGCAGTTCTTC.

J is TRBJ1-2 and V is TRBV6-1, with D maybe TRBD1 (5 bases). This CDR3 has 15 amino acids. V was shortened by 3 bases and J by 8 bases, with 19 bases between the two germline ends. Germline V lookup: CDR1 MNHNS, CDR2 SASEGT. CDR3 nucleotides: TGTGCCAGCAGTGATGGGCCGGGACTCTCTTGGGGCTACACCTTC. It codes for CASSDGPGLSWGYTF.

V gene TRBV29-1 combines with J gene TRBJ2-5, with D possibly being TRBD2 (6 bases). In germline, CDR1 is SQVTM, CDR2 ANQGSEA. The CDR3 runs 16 residues. V was shortened by 4 bases and J by 1 base, with 19 bases between the two germline ends. This CDR3 reads CSVAGARATVQETQYF. As DNA, the CDR3 is TGCAGCGTTGCGGGAGCAAGAGCAACCGTCCAAGAGACCCAGTACTTC.

This clone was detected only once. The chain joins TRBV7-2 to TRBJ2-3; 11 bases are shared with TRBD2. The trim removed 0 bases at V and 0 bases at J, leaving 8 bases unmatched. The CDR3 is 19 amino acids. Looked up from germline, CDR1 is SGHTA and CDR2 is FQGNSA. In DNA form, the CDR3 reads TGTGCCAGCAGCTTAGCGCCGCTAGCGGGGGGCCCTAGCACAGATACGCAGTATTTT. This sequence encodes CASSLAPLAGGPSTDTQYF.

The chain employs TRBV7-9 and TRBJ1-2; TRBD1 is a possible D gene (5 bases). CDR1 is SEHNR, CDR2 FQNEAQ, per germline (reference sequence). V lost 1 base, J lost 3 bases, and 18 bases lay in between. CDR3 size: 17 residues. The CDR3 is CASSLVTGEWGDYGYTF. CDR3 nucleotides: TGTGCCAGCAGCTTAGTAACGGGGGAGTGGGGCGACTATGGCTACACCTTC.

This chain connects TRBV5-6 to TRBJ1-2; D remains ambiguous. Germline V CDR1 and CDR2: SGHDT, YYEEEE. V was clipped by 3 bases and J by 7 bases, with 10 bases between them. The CDR3 is made up of 12 amino acids. The CDR3 DNA sequence: TGTGCCAGCAGCTACCGTGGTTTTGGCTACACCTTC. It encodes CASSYRGFGYTF.

The chain couples TRBV27 to TRBJ2-7; either TRBD1 or TRBD2 may fit D (5 bases each). The CDR3 totals 14 residues. In germline, CDR1 is MNHEY, CDR2 SMNVEV (reference sequence). Trimming removed 4 bases from V and 0 bases from J, with 10 bases in between. CDR3 region: CASSYRRSSYEQYF. In DNA form, the CDR3 reads TGTGCCAGCAGTTACAGGAGGTCCTCCTACGAGCAGTACTTC.

The chain employs TRBV4-1 and TRBJ1-1; tentatively, D is TRBD1 (6 bases). The germline V and J ends were trimmed by 3 bases and 5 bases, with 16 bases remaining between them. There are 15 residues in the CDR3. The germline CDR1 and CDR2 sequences are MGHRA and YSYEKL. The CDR3 here is CASSQRDTGGTEAFF. CDR3 sequence (DNA): TGCGCCAGCAGCCAGCGGGACACCGGAGGGACTGAAGCTTTCTTT.

The rearrangement joins TRBV7-8 to TRBJ2-2; 10 nucleotides align to TRBD2. With V trimmed by 5 bases and J by 0 bases, 12 bases remained unmatched. The CDR3 length is 19 residues. The germline V gene encodes CDR1 SGHVS and CDR2 FQNEAQ. The CDR3 here is CASSLPLLAGQTNTGELFF. CDR3 sequence (DNA): TGTGCCAGCAGCCTACCTCTACTAGCGGGACAAACGAACACCGGGGAGCTGTTTTTT.

The rearrangement links TRBV24-1 to TRBJ2-7, with 7 bases lining up with TRBD2. The CDR3 has 20 residues. CDR1 KGHDR and CDR2 SFDVKD come from the germline V gene. Unmatched junction bases numbered 23, after V lost 1 base and J lost 6 bases. The CDR3, as DNA: TGTGCCACCAGTGATTTTAATCGTGAGGGAGGGCTTATAGAGAAAGGCGAGCAGTACTTC. It encodes CATSDFNREGGLIEKGEQYF.

Worth noting for this clone: The sample holds other DNA sequences that translate to the same CDR3. The V and J genes are TRBV5-5 and TRBJ2-7; 9 nucleotides match TRBD2. The J segment lost 2 bases and the V segment lost 0 bases, leaving 3 bases of the junction unmatched. The length of the CDR3 is 15 residues. Germline CDR1 SGHKS, CDR2 YYEKEE (reference sequence). Here the CDR3 DNA reads TGTGCCAGCAGCTTGGCGACTAGCGGAGCCTACGAGCAGTACTTC. Residues: CASSLATSGAYEQYF.

J is TRBJ1-6 and V is TRBV9, with 8 bases aligning to TRBD1. The CDR3 sequence is 16 residues long. CDR1 SGDLS and CDR2 YYNGEE come from the germline V gene. With 0 bases clipped from V and 11 bases from J, the junction kept 10 bases outside the gene matches. In DNA, the CDR3 is TGTGCCAGCAGCGTAGCATCAGGACAGGGTCCGACACCCCTCCACTTT. Translation gives CASSVASGQGPTPLHF.

V is TRBV6-5 and J is TRBJ1-5; 7 bases fit TRBD1. In germline, CDR1 is MNHEY, CDR2 SVGAGI. V trimming: 6 bases; J trimming: 5 bases; junction bases outside the gene matches: 7. CDR3 length: 14 amino acids. The CDR3 DNA sequence: TGTGCCAGCAGCGACGGGACAGATTATCAGCCCCAGCATTTT. It encodes CASSDGTDYQPQHF.

This clone has only one observation. V gene TRBV6-2 or TRBV6-3 combines with J gene TRBJ2-1; unclear D gene. The CDR3 covers 11 residues. The V end was cut by 2 bases, the J end by 15 bases, with 11 bases between. Germline-derived CDR1 and CDR2 are MNHEY and SVGEGT. The CDR3 is CASSYGQPLFF. The CDR3 DNA sequence: TGTGCCAGCAGTTACGGGCAGCCTCTGTTCTTC.

The J gene is TRBJ2-3, the V gene TRBV4-1; 11 bases agree with TRBD2. The CDR3 consists of 18 residues. Looked up from germline, CDR1 is MGHRA and CDR2 is YSYEKL. V gave up 0 bases and J gave up 9 bases; unmatched junction bases: 14. CDR3 loop: CASSQDPSVIAGGPTQYF. CDR3 sequence (DNA): TGCGCCAGCAGCCAAGACCCCTCGGTAATAGCGGGGGGGCCGACGCAGTATTTT.

This rearrangement joins TRBV5-1 to TRBJ2-1; 8 bases match TRBD2. Germline V gene lookup returns CDR1 SGHRS and CDR2 YFSETQ. V was clipped by 4 bases and J by 6 bases; unmatched bases: 12. This CDR3 contains 16 residues. CDR3 sequence (DNA): TGCGCCAGCAGCACGGGAGGGACTAGGCCCCCCAATGAGCAGTTCTTC. This encodes CASSTGGTRPPNEQFF.

The V gene is TRBV6-2 or TRBV6-3, the J gene TRBJ1-6; D is uncertain. Germline assignment: CDR1 MNHEY and CDR2 SVGEGT. This CDR3 has 14 residues. V gave up 7 bases and J gave up 7 bases, with 14 bases separating them. CDR3 sequence reads: CASNPRGPNSPLHF. For the CDR3, the DNA is TGTGCCAGCAACCCTCGCGGGCCCAATTCACCCCTCCACTTT.

CDR3 residues: CASSHAGQGNPKNIQYF. The CDR3 DNA reads TGTGCCAGCAGCCATGCAGGACAGGGAAACCCCAAAAACATTCAGTACTTC. This chain connects TRBV14 to TRBJ2-4, with 8 bases that match TRBD1. V lost 3 bases, J lost 2 bases, and 9 bases stayed unmatched. Germline CDR1 is SGHDN and CDR2 is FVKESK. This CDR3 spans 17 amino acids.

In this sample, this clone turned up once. The genes are TRBV2 and TRBJ2-1; 7 nucleotides agree with TRBD2. CDR3 length: 19 residues. The V gene's germline CDR1 is SNHLY and CDR2 FYNNEI. With V trimmed by 7 bases and J by 4 bases, 22 bases remained unmatched. In DNA, the CDR3 is TGTGCCAGCACCCCCATCGGGCCACTAGCGAGCGAGGGGTACAATGAGCAGTTCTTC. This gives the protein CASTPIGPLASEGYNEQFF.

V gene TRBV6-5 combines with J gene TRBJ2-7; no firm D call. The V gene's germline CDR1 is MNHEY and CDR2 SVGAGI. Between the trimmed V and J ends, which lost 11 bases and 1 base, there was a span of 12 bases. This CDR3 contains 12 residues. CDR3 loop: CAARTESYEQYF. The CDR3 DNA follows: TGTGCCGCTCGGACGGAATCCTACGAGCAGTACTTC.

The genes are TRBV7-9 and TRBJ2-3; D unresolved. The V end was cut by 6 bases, the J end by 1 base, with 17 bases between. This CDR3 has 16 amino acids. Germline V gives CDR1 SEHNR, CDR2 FQNEAQ (reference sequence). As DNA, the CDR3 is TGTGCCAGCAGGACAACTCCTGCCTGGGGCACAGATACGCAGTATTTT. Translated, it gives CASRTTPAWGTDTQYF. The full variable domain, its missing parts supplied by reference TRBV7-9 and TRBJ2-3, is DTGVSQNPRHKITKRGQNVTFRCDPISEHNRLYWYRQTLGQGPEFLTYFQNEAQLEKSRLLSDRFSAERPKGSFSTLEIQRTEQGDSAMYLCASRTTPAWGTDTQYFGPGTRLTVL.